These T cell receptor beta chains were read from a single sample in a study of human T cells and chemical hapten exposure. From the RACE reads, TCRdb called clonotypes with MiXCR, one entry per CDR3 protein. The sample has about 120,000 distinct CDR3 sequences, approximately 15% seen once. Source: whole blood, taken in connection with sensitization to the hapten diphenylcyclopropenone (DPC). The origin of the receptors is a man between 18 and 29 years old with alopecia areata. Some clones in this sample may be carry-over from other donors' samples. Each CDR3 is given with its conserved first and last residue. Each record gives: J gene, V gene, D gene, clone size, CDR3 DNA, CDR3 protein. A D gene is named only where the DNA matches it firmly. Not every row has a clone size; where given, it reads once, few, many or a size class.

TRBJ2-3 | TRBV4-2 | NA | NA | TGTGCCAGCAGCCAAGATGTCGCGGGGACTAGCACAGATACGCAGTATTTT | CASSQDVAGTSTDTQYF
TRBJ2-5 | TRBV6-2/TRBV6-3 | TRBD1 | few | TGTGCCAGCAGACCGGGCGACAGGGCCCACCAAGAGACCCAGTACTTC | CASRPGDRAHQETQYF
TRBJ2-2 | TRBV7-7 | TRBD2 | NA | TGTGCCAGCAGCTCTCTAGCGGGACCAAACACCGGGGAGCTGTTTTTT | CASSSLAGPNTGELFF
TRBJ2-1 | TRBV7-2 | NA | many | TGTGCCAGCAGCCCTCAGGGAGGCTTTCTTAATGAGCAGTTCTTC | CASSPQGGFLNEQFF
TRBJ1-1 | TRBV29-1 | NA | many | TGCAGCCCCACAAGGAGAGGGAACACTGAAGCTTTCTTT | CSPTRRGNTEAFF
TRBJ1-2 | TRBV7-9 | NA | NA | TGTGCCAGCAGCCCAAGCGGTGGCAGGGGCTATGGCTACACCTTC | CASSPSGGRGYGYTF
TRBJ1-3 | TRBV7-2 | NA | few | TGTGCCAGCAGCTTCGCAGGGATACACTCTGGAAACACCATATATTTT | CASSFAGIHSGNTIYF
TRBJ1-1 | TRBV2 | TRBD1 | NA | TGTGCCAGCAGCCCGGGACAGGGAGACACTGAAGCTTTCTTT | CASSPGQGDTEAFF
TRBJ2-3 | TRBV18 | NA | few | TGTGCCAGCTCACCGATTGGGCCCAACACAGATACGCAGTATTTT | CASSPIGPNTDTQYF
TRBJ1-4 | TRBV6-2/TRBV6-3 | NA | medium-sized | TGTGCCAGCACCCAGGGGTTGGAGGGAGAAAAACTGTTTTTT | CASTQGLEGEKLFF
TRBJ2-7 | TRBV6-1 | NA | NA | TGTGCCAGCAGTGACAGCCCTTACGAGCAGTACTTC | CASSDSPYEQYF
TRBJ1-6 | TRBV4-3 | TRBD1 | few | TGCGCCAGCAGCCAAGACGGGACAGGGGATAATTCACCCCTCCACTTT | CASSQDGTGDNSPLHF
TRBJ1-4 | TRBV29-1 | TRBD1 | few | TGCAGCGTTGAAGCTTATTACGGACAGGGGGCGACTAATGAAAAACTGTTTTTT | CSVEAYYGQGATNEKLFF
TRBJ1-1 | TRBV29-1 | TRBD1 | many | TGCAGCTATTGCAGGGGGGGAGCTGAAGCTTTCTTT | CSYCRGGAEAFF
TRBJ2-1 | TRBV28 | TRBD1 | few | TGTGCCAGCAGCCCAAGGGGGCAGGGTAAGGTGGAGCAGTTCTTC | CASSPRGQGKVEQFF
TRBJ1-1 | TRBV9 | NA | NA | TGTGCCAGCAGCGTAACGCCAGACACTGAAGCTTTCTTT | CASSVTPDTEAFF